This T cell receptor (beta chain) stems from a study of cytomegalovirus exposure and HLA in healthy donors. Study at large: The same platform used for the 650 to 850 first-cohort repertoires was also used for the 120 or so validation repertoires, as a later analysis reported. Findings and caveats of the study: According to the study, around 150 TCR beta chains were cytomegalovirus-associated. Across donors, most TCRs were seen rarely, yet some public ones were widespread.

The method was immunoSEQ multiplex PCR; TCRdb's version includes in-frame clones alone and lacks a portion of them. The table records 170,000 or so clones, around 82% of them present only once. Regarding this clone: Its antigen is unidentified.

The donors were part of the roughly 120-subject validation cohort, which stood apart from the roughly 640-subject first cohort. Germline lookup yields CDR1 LNHDA and CDR2 SQIVND (reference sequence). This CDR3 comprises 15 residues. Trimming took 4 bases from V and 4 from J, leaving 16 bases between them. The V gene is TRBV19, the J gene TRBJ1-2, with D possibly matching TRBD1 (5 bases). Sequenced sample: PBMCs. The receptor's source is a woman aged 18-29 years in good health and CMV-seropositive. The DNA of the CDR3 is TGTGCCAGTAGTACGCGCTCGACAGAATTCTATGGCTACACCTTC. Residues: CASSTRSTEFYGYTF.